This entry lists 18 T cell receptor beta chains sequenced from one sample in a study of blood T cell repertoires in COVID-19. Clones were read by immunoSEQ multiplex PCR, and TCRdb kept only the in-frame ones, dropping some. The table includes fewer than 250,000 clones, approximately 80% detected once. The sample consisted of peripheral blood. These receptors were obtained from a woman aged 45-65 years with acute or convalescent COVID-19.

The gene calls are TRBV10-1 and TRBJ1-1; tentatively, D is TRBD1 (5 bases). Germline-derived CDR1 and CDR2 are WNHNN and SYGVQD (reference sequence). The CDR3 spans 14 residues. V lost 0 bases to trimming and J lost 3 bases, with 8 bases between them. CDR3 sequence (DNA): TGCGCCAGCAGTGAGTCTTCGACAGACACTGAAGCTTTCTTT. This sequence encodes CASSESSTDTEAFF.

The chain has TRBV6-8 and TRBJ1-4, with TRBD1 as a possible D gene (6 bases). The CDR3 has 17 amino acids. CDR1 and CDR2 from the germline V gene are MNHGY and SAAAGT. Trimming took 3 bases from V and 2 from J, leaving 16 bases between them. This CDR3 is CASSYGSGTMTNEKLFF. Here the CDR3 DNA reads TGTGCCAGCAGTTATGGGTCAGGGACAATGACTAATGAAAAACTGTTTTTT.

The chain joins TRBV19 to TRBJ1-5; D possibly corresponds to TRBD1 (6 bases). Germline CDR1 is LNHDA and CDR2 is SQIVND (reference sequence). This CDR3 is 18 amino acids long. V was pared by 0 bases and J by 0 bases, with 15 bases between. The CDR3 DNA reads TGTGCCAGTAGTATAGAGGGAACAGGGTCATATAGCAATCAGCCCCAGCATTTT. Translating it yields CASSIEGTGSYSNQPQHF. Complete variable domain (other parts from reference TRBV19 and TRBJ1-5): DGGITQSPKYLFRKEGQNVTLSCEQNLNHDAMYWYRQDPGQGLRLIYYSQIVNDFQKGDIAEGYSVSREKKESFPLTVTSAQKNPTAFYLCASSIEGTGSYSNQPQHFGDGTRLSIL.

The CDR3 loop reads CASSRAGTGGGNEQFF. CDR3 DNA: TGCGCCAGCAGCCGGGCCGGGACAGGGGGTGGGAATGAGCAGTTCTTC. The V and J genes are TRBV5-1 and TRBJ2-1; TRBD1 matches at 11 bases. This CDR3 has 16 amino acids. The J segment lost 7 bases and the V segment lost 4 bases, leaving 10 bases of the junction unmatched. CDR1 is SGHRS, CDR2 YFSETQ, per germline.

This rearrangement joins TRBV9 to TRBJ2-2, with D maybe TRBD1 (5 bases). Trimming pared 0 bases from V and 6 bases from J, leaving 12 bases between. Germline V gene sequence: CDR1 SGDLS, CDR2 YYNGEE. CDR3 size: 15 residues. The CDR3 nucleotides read TGTGCCAGCAGCGTAGTACACCAGGGTCCCGGGGAGCTGTTTTTT. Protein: CASSVVHQGPGELFF.

In DNA, the CDR3 is TGTGCCAGCAGCCTAACCGGAGGGGGCGGGAACACTGAAGCTTTCTTT. This encodes CASSLTGGGGNTEAFF. J is TRBJ1-1 and V is TRBV3-1 (or the pseudogene TRBV3-2), with 7 bases aligning to TRBD1. The CDR3 has 16 residues. The V gene's germline CDR1 is LGHDT and CDR2 YNNKEL (reference sequence). J was trimmed by 1 base and V by 4 bases; bases with no gene match: 9.

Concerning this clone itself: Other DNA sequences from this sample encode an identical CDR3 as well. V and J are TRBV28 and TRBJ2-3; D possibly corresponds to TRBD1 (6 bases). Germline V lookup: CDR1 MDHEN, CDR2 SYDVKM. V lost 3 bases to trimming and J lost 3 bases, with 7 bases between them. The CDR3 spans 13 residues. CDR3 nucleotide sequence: TGTGCCAGCAGTTTCCAGGGGACAGATACGCAGTATTTT. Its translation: CASSFQGTDTQYF. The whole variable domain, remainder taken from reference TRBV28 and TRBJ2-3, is DVKVTQSSRYLVKRTGEKVFLECVQDMDHENMFWYRQDPGLGLRLIYFSYDVKMKEKGDIPEGYSVSREKKERFSLILESASTNQTSMYLCASSFQGTDTQYFGPGTRLTVL.

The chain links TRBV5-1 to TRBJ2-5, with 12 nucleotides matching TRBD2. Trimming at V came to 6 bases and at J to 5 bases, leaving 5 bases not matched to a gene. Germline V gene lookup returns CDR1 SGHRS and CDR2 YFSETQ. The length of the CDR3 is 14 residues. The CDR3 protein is CASTRTSGMETQYF. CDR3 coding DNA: TGCGCCAGCACCCGGACTAGCGGGATGGAGACCCAGTACTTC.

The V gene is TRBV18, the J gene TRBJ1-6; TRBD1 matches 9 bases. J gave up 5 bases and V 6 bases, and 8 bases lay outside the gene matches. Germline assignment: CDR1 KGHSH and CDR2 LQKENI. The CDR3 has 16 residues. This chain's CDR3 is CASSPDRGGNNSPLHF. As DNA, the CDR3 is TGTGCCAGCTCTCCGGACAGGGGAGGCAATAATTCACCCCTCCACTTT. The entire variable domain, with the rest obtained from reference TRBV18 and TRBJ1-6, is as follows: NAGVMQNPRHLVRRRGQEARLRCSPMKGHSHVYWYRQLPEEGLKFMVYLQKENIIDESGMPKERFSAEFPKEGPSILRIQQVVRGDSAAYFCASSPDRGGNNSPLHFGNGTRLTVT.

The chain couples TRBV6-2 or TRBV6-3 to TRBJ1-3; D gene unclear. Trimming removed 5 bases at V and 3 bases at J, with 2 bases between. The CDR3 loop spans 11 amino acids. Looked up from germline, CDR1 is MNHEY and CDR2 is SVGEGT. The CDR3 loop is CASSLGNTIYF. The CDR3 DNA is TGTGCCAGCAGTCTTGGAAACACCATATATTTT.

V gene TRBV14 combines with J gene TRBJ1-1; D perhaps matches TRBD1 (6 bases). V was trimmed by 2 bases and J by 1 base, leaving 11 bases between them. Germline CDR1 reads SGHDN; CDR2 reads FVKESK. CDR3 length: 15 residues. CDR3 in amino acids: CASSQQGSGNTEAFF. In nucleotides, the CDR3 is TGTGCCAGCAGCCAACAGGGGTCAGGGAACACTGAAGCTTTCTTT.

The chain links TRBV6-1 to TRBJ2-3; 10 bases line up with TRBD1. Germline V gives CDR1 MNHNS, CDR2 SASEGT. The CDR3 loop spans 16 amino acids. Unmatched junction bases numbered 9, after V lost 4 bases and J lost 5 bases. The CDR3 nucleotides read TGTGCCAGCAGTGGTACCGACAGGGGGCAAAAAGATACGCAGTATTTT. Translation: CASSGTDRGQKDTQYF.

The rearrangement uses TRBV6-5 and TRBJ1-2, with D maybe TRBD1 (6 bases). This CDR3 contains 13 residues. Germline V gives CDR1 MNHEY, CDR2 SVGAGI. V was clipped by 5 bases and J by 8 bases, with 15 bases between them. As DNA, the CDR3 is TGTGCCAGCAGTCCAAGGGAAACAGGGGGCTACACCTTC. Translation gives CASSPRETGGYTF.

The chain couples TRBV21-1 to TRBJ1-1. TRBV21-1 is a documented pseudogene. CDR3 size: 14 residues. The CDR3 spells CASSKGGGGTEAFF. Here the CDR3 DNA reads TGTGCCAGCAGCAAAGGAGGGGGGGGCACTGAAGCTTTCTTT.

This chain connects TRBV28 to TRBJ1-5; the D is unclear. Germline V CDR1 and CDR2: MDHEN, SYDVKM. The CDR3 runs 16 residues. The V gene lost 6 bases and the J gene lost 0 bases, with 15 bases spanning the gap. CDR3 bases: TGTGCCAGCAGCTCCCGAGGTGATTATAGCAATCAGCCCCAGCATTTT. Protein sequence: CASSSRGDYSNQPQHF.

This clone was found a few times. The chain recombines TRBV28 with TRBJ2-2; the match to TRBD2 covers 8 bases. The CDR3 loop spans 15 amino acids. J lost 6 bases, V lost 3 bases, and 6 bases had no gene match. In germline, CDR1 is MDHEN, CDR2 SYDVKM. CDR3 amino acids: CASSFYGRASGELFF. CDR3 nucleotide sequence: TGTGCCAGCAGTTTTTACGGGAGGGCCTCCGGGGAGCTGTTTTTT.

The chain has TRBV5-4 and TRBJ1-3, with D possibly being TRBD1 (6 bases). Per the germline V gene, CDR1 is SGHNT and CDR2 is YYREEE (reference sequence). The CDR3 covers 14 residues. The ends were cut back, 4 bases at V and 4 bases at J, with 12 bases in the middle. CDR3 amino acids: CASSLDRFGNTIYF. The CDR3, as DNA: TGTGCCAGCAGCCTCGACAGGTTCGGAAACACCATATATTTT.

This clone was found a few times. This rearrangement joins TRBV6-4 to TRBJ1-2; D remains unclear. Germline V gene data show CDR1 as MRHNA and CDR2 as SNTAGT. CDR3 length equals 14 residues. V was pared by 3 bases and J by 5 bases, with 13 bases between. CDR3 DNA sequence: TGTGCCAGCAGTGAAATGGCGGAGGGTTATGGCTACACCTTC. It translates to CASSEMAEGYGYTF.